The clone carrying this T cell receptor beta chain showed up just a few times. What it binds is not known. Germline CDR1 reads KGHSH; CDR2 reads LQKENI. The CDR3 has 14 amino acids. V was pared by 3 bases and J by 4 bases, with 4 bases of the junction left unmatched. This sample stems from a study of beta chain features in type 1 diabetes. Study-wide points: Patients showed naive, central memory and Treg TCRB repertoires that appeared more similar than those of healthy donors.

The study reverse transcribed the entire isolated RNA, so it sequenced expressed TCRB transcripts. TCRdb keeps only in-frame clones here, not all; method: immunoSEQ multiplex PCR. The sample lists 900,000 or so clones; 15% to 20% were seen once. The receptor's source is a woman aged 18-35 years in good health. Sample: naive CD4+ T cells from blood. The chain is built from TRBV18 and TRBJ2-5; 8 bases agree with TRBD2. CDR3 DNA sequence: TGTGCCAGCTCACCGGGACTAGTAGTAGAGACCCAGTACTTC. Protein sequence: CASSPGLVVETQYF.